This T cell receptor beta chain was obtained from a study of untreated major depressive disorder. The repertoire was sequenced with immunoSEQ multiplex PCR; TCRdb's copy has only in-frame clones and lacks some. In the table there are tens of thousands of clones, 87% of which are singletons. Every depressed patient was matched in pairs with a non-depressed control on sex, age, current smoking status and body mass index. Participants were all of European descent. No major medical conditions, Axis I/II comorbidities, regular medication, or illicit drugs. Each donor gave around 30 ml of EDTA blood. Deletions cut 2 bases from V and 0 bases from J, with 11 bases between. The CDR3 extends over 16 amino acids. Germline V gene lookup returns CDR1 MDHEN and CDR2 SYDVKM.

The chain joins TRBV28 to TRBJ1-5; maybe TRBD1 (5 bases). Sequenced sample: CD4+ T cells from PBMCs. The TCR comes from a woman under 40 in good health. Written as DNA, the CDR3 is TGTGCCAGCAGTTTACGGGGGTATTATAGCAATCAGCCCCAGCATTTT. Amino acid sequence: CASSLRGYYSNQPQHF. The full variable domain, with the rest looked up from reference TRBV28 and TRBJ1-5, is DVKVTQSSRYLVKRTGEKVFLECVQDMDHENMFWYRQDPGLGLRLIYFSYDVKMKEKGDIPEGYSVSREKKERFSLILESASTNQTSMYLCASSLRGYYSNQPQHFGDGTRLSIL.